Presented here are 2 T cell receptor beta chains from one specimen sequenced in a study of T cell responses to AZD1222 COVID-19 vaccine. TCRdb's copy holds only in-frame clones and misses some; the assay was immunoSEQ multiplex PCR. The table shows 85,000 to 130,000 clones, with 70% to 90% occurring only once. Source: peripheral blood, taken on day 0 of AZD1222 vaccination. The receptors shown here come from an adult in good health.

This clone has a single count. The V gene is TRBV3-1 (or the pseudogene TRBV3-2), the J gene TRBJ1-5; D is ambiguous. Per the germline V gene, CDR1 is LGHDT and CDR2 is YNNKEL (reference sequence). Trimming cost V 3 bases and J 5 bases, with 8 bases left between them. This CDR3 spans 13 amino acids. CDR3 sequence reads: CASSQGVDQPQHF. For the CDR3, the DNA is TGTGCCAGCAGCCAGGGTGTGGATCAGCCCCAGCATTTT.

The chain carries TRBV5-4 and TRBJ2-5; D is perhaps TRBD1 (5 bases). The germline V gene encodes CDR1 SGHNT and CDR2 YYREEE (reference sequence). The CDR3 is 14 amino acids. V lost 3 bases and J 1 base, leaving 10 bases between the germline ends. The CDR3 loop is CASSSQGSQETQYF. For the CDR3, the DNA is TGTGCCAGCAGCTCGCAGGGAAGCCAAGAGACCCAGTACTTC.